This entry lists 19 T cell receptor beta chains sequenced from one sample in a study of human T cells and chemical hapten exposure. Documented time point: patch test 2, 6 weeks after DPC sensitization. Treatment specified: therapeutic diphenylcyclopropenone sensitization with weekly scalp DPC. TCRdb passed the RACE reads through MiXCR, listing each CDR3 protein once. This sample yields about 69,000 distinct CDR3 sequences, of which about 9.4% are seen a single time; around 6.8% belongs to the top ten. The material sequenced was whole blood, taken in connection with sensitization to the hapten diphenylcyclopropenone (DPC). The receptors shown here come from a woman in her forties or fifties with alopecia areata. Some clones in this sample may be carry-over from other donors' samples.

This clonotype occurred many times. J is TRBJ2-5 and V is TRBV20-1; 7 bases match TRBD2. The V gene's germline CDR1 is DFQATT and CDR2 SNEGSKA (reference sequence). The CDR3 consists of 12 residues. Germline trimming cut 7 bases from V and 5 bases from J; bases unmatched to any gene: 7. The CDR3 region is CSVREAQETQYF. In nucleotides, the CDR3 is TGCAGTGTACGGGAGGCCCAGGAGACCCAGTACTTC.

This clonotype has ten or more counts. In DNA form, the CDR3 reads TGTGCCAGCAGCTTATTGAAAGATACGCAGTATTTT. Protein sequence: CASSLLKDTQYF. The chain uses TRBV7-6 and TRBJ2-3; D remains ambiguous. The V end was cut by 2 bases, the J end by 5 bases, with 5 bases between. There are 12 residues in the CDR3. Germline V gene sequence: CDR1 SGHVS, CDR2 FNYEAQ.

This clonotype was detected many times. CDR3 nucleotide sequence: TGTGCCAGCAGTTTCACGACTAGCGGGAGGGCCGTAAACACCGGGGAGCTGTTTTTT. As protein: CASSFTTSGRAVNTGELFF. The chain is built from TRBV6-6 and TRBJ2-2; 14 bases line up with TRBD2. This CDR3 spans 19 amino acids. Germline V gene data show CDR1 as MNHNY and CDR2 as SVGAGI (reference sequence). J was trimmed by 2 bases and V by 4 bases; bases with no gene match: 9.

This clonotype was counted ten times or more. The chain recombines TRBV9 with TRBJ2-7, with unresolved D. The V gene's germline CDR1 is SGDLS and CDR2 YYNGEE. The CDR3 is 14 amino acids. Trimming shortened V by 2 bases and J by 3 bases, and 12 bases separated the two germline ends. CDR3 amino acids: CASSVSLGGYEQYF. In DNA form, the CDR3 reads TGTGCCAGCAGCGTGTCTTTGGGCGGCTACGAGCAGTACTTC.

This clonotype was seen repeatedly, ten times or more. The chain uses TRBV11-2 and TRBJ1-2; D not certain. The ends were cut back, 7 bases at V and 6 bases at J, with 15 bases in the middle. This CDR3 region has 13 residues. The germline gives CDR1 SGHAT, CDR2 FQNNGV. CDR3 sequence (DNA): TGTGCCAGCACAAGCAAGACTACCGATGGCTACACCTTC. Protein product: CASTSKTTDGYTF.

This clonotype showed up many times. J is TRBJ1-2 and V is TRBV23-1; the D is unclear. Being an ORF, TRBV23-1 has a function that is uncertain. CDR3 length: 15 amino acids. Trimming removed 0 bases at V and 0 bases at J, with 8 bases between. CDR3 nucleotide sequence: TGCGCCAGCAGTCAATCGGAGGGAGCTAACTATGGCTACACCTTC. Protein product: CASSQSEGANYGYTF.

The rearrangement joins TRBV29-1 to TRBJ2-7; D might be TRBD1 (5 bases). Between the trimmed V and J ends, which lost 0 bases and 5 bases, there was a span of 17 bases. CDR3 length: 15 residues. CDR1 and CDR2 (germline): SQVTM, ANQGSEA. The CDR3 bases are TGCAGCGTTGAAGATCGGGTCAGGGCCGAGAACGAGCAGTACTTC. Translation gives CSVEDRVRAENEQYF.

This clonotype has at least ten counts. This chain uses TRBV2 with TRBJ1-1; D may be TRBD1 (6 bases). This CDR3 is 15 amino acids long. Germline assignment: CDR1 SNHLY and CDR2 FYNNEI. V shed 2 bases and J shed 8 bases, with 18 bases lying between them. The CDR3 nucleotides read TGTGCCAGCAGTGAACCGGGGGGCCTAGGGGAGGAAGCTTTCTTT. Residues: CASSEPGGLGEEAFF. Filled out from reference TRBV2 and TRBJ1-1, the complete variable domain reads EPEVTQTPSHQVTQMGQEVILRCVPISNHLYFYWYRQILGQKVEFLVSFYNNEISEKSEIFDDQFSVERPDGSNFTLKIRSTKLEDSAMYFCASSEPGGLGEEAFFGQGTRLTVV.

This clonotype was counted at least ten times. This chain links TRBV18 with TRBJ1-1; 8 nucleotides align to TRBD1. Per the germline V gene, CDR1 is KGHSH and CDR2 is LQKENI. J was trimmed by 6 bases and V by 3 bases; bases with no gene match: 12. This CDR3 has 16 residues. CDR3 sequence reads: CASSPTGVRQGSEAFF. CDR3 sequence (DNA): TGTGCCAGCTCACCGACAGGGGTACGCCAAGGGTCTGAAGCTTTCTTT.

The rearrangement links TRBV7-2 to TRBJ2-1; TRBD2 is a possible D gene (6 bases). CDR1 is SGHTA and CDR2 is FQGNSA in the germline V gene. The CDR3 covers 12 residues. Trimming took 5 bases from V and 9 from J, leaving 11 bases between them. CDR3 in amino acids: CASSETSFEQFF. The CDR3 region has the DNA TGTGCCAGCAGCGAGACTAGTTTTGAGCAGTTCTTC.

This clonotype was found many times. The J gene is TRBJ2-5, the V gene TRBV6-5; TRBD2 matches at 11 bases. The CDR3 contains 15 residues. Germline CDR1 and CDR2: MNHEY and SVGAGI. V lost 7 bases to trimming and J lost 4 bases; unmatched junction nucleotides: 8. CDR3 residues: CASTRASGRLETQYF. The CDR3 nucleotides read TGTGCCAGCACCCGGGCTAGCGGGAGGTTAGAGACCCAGTACTTC.

The rearrangement joins TRBV24-1 to TRBJ2-1; no clear D gene. Germline V gene data show CDR1 as KGHDR and CDR2 as SFDVKD. The CDR3 contains 12 residues. The V end lost 7 bases, the J end lost 6 bases, and 9 bases lay between the germline ends. The CDR3 DNA reads as TGTGCCACCAGAGGTCTTGGCAATGAGCAGTTCTTC. This gives the protein CATRGLGNEQFF.

There are many counts of this clonotype. The chain combines TRBV30 with TRBJ1-1, with D possibly TRBD1 on 5 matching bases. CDR3 length: 12 amino acids. Germline CDR1 reads GTSNPN; CDR2 reads SVGIG (reference sequence). V lost 0 bases to trimming and J lost 6 bases, with 8 bases between them. As DNA, the CDR3 is TGTGCCTGGAGTGTACGGGGGGCTGAAGCTTTCTTT. Protein sequence: CAWSVRGAEAFF.

This chain links TRBV18 with TRBJ2-6; 7 bases align to TRBD1. CDR1 is KGHSH and CDR2 is LQKENI in the germline V gene. The CDR3 has 16 amino acids. V shed 3 bases, J shed 5 bases, and the junction held 7 bases outside the gene matches. The CDR3 coding sequence is TGTGCCAGCTCACCCGACAGGGTTATCTGGGCCAACGTCCTGACTTTC. This gives the protein CASSPDRVIWANVLTF.

This clonotype has at least ten counts. The chain links TRBV29-1 to TRBJ1-3; a weak D match, TRBD1 (5 bases). In germline, CDR1 is SQVTM, CDR2 ANQGSEA. With 8 bases removed from V and 0 bases from J, the gap between germline ends came to 17 bases. The CDR3 sequence is 15 residues long. The CDR3 protein is CSIRTPPSSGNTIYF. The CDR3 region has the DNA TGCAGCATACGGACACCCCCCAGCTCTGGAAACACCATATATTTT.

The sample holds many counts of this clonotype. J is TRBJ2-1 and V is TRBV6-6; D uncertain. CDR1 MNHNY and CDR2 SVGAGI come from the germline V gene (reference sequence). V gave up 6 bases and J gave up 5 bases, with 8 bases separating them. The CDR3 sequence is 12 residues long. CDR3 region: CASRYRDNEQFF. Here the CDR3 DNA reads TGTGCCAGCAGATATCGGGACAATGAGCAGTTCTTC.

This chain links TRBV20-1 with TRBJ2-7; TRBD2 matches at 13 bases. Germline V CDR1 and CDR2: DFQATT, SNEGSKA (reference sequence). The trim removed 3 bases at V and 3 bases at J, leaving 5 bases unmatched. There are 15 residues in the CDR3. The CDR3 here is CSARGGTSGNYEQYF. CDR3 sequence (DNA): TGCAGTGCTAGGGGCGGGACTAGCGGGAACTACGAGCAGTACTTC.

Details on this clonotype: The junction departs from germline at one end; a sequencing error may be responsible. The chain combines TRBV7-8 with TRBJ1-1, with D tentatively TRBD1 (6 bases). Germline CDR1 reads SGHVS; CDR2 reads FQNEAQ. The CDR3 consists of 15 residues. For the CDR3, the DNA is TGTGCCAGCAGCTTACATGGGGGGCAGGGCACTGTAGCTTTCTTT. Its protein product is CASSLHGGQGTVAFF.

V and J are TRBV5-6 and TRBJ1-1; tentatively, D is TRBD1 (5 bases). Germline CDR1 SGHDT, CDR2 YYEEEE. V was pared by 0 bases and J by 4 bases, with 16 bases between. CDR3 length: 16 amino acids. For the CDR3, the DNA is TGTGCCAGCAGCTTGGAGGCAGGGAGGTTTACCACTGAAGCTTTCTTT. This gives the protein CASSLEAGRFTTEAFF.